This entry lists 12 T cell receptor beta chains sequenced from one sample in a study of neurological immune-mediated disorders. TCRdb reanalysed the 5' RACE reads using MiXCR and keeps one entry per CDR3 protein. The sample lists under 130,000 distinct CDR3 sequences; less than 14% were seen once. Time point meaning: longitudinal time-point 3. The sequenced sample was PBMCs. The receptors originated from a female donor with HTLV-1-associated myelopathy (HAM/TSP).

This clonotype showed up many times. CDR3 nucleotide sequence: TGTGCCAGCAGCCCCCACCCGGGACAGGGGGCGTCCGAGCAGTACTTC. This gives the protein CASSPHPGQGASEQYF. The chain links TRBV7-6 to TRBJ2-7; 12 nucleotides match TRBD1. The length of the CDR3 is 16 residues. Per the germline V gene, CDR1 is SGHVS and CDR2 is FNYEAQ. V lost 5 bases to trimming and J lost 6 bases; unmatched junction nucleotides: 11.

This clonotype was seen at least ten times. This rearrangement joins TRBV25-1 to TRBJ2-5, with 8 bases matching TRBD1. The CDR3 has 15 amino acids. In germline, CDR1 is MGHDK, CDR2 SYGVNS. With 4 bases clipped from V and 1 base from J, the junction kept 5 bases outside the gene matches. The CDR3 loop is CASSAVDRGQETQYF. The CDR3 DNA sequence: TGTGCCAGCAGTGCGGTCGACAGGGGCCAAGAGACCCAGTACTTC. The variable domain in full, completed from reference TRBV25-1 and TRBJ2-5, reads EADIYQTPRYLVIGTGKKITLECSQTMGHDKMYWYQQDPGMELHLIHYSYGVNSTEKGDLSSESTVSRIRTEHFPLTLESARPSHTSQYLCASSAVDRGQETQYFGPGTRLLVL.

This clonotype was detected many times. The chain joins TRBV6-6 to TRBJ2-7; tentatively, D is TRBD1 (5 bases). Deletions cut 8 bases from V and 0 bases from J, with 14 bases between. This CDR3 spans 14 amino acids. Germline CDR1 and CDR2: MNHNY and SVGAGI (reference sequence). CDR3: CASGNRLLSYEQYF. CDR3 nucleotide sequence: TGTGCCAGCGGTAACAGGCTCCTCTCCTACGAGCAGTACTTC.

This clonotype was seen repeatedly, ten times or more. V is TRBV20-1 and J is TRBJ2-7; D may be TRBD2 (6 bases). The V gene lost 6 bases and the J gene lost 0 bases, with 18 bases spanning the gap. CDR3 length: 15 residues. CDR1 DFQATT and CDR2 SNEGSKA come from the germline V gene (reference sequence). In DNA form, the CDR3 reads TGCAGTGCAACCCACCGGAGGGCTAGCTCCTACGAGCAGTACTTC. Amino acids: CSATHRRASSYEQYF.

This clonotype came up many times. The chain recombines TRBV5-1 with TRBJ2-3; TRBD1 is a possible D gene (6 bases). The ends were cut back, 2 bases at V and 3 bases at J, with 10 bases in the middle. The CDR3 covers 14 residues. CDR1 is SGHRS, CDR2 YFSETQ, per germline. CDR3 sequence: CASSFPGATDTQYF. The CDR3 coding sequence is TGCGCCAGCAGCTTTCCAGGGGCAACAGATACGCAGTATTTT.

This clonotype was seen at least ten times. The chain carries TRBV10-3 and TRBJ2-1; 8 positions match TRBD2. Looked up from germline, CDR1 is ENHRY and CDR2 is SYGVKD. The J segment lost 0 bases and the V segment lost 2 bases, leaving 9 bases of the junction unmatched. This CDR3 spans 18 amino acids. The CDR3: CAISELGERGLSYNEQFF. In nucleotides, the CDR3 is TGTGCCATCAGTGAGCTCGGGGAGCGGGGGCTCTCCTACAATGAGCAGTTCTTC.

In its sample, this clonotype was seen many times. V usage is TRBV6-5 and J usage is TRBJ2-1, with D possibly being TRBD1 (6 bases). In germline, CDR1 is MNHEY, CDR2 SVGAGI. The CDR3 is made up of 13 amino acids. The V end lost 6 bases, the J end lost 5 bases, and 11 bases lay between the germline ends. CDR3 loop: CASRATGNNEQFF. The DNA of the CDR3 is TGTGCCAGCAGAGCAACAGGGAACAATGAGCAGTTCTTC.

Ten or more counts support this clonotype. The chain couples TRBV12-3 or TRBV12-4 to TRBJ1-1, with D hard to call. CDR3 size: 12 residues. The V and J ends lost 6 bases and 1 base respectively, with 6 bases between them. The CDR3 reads CASRGENTEAFF. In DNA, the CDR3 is TGTGCCAGCAGAGGAGAGAACACTGAAGCTTTCTTT.

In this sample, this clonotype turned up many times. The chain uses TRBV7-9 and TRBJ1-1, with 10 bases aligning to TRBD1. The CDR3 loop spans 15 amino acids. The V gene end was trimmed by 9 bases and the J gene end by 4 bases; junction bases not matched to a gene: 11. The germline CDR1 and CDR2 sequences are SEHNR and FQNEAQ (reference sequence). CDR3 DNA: TGTGCCAGTATCCCAGACAGGGGGCCGACCACTGAAGCTTTCTTT. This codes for CASIPDRGPTTEAFF.

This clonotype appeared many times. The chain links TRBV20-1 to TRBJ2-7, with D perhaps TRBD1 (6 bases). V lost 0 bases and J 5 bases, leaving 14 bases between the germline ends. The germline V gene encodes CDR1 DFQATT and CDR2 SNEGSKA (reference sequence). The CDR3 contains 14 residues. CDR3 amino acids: CSARDRGRGDEQYF. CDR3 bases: TGCAGTGCTAGAGATCGAGGCAGGGGCGACGAGCAGTACTTC.

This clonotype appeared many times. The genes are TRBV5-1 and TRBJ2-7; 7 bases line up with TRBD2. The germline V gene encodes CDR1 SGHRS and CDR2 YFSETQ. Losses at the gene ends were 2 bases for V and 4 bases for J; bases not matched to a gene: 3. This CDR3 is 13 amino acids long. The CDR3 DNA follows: TGCGCCAGCAGCTTCACTAGCGAATACGAGCAGTACTTC. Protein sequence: CASSFTSEYEQYF. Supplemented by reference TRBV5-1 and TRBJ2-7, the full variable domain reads KAGVTQTPRYLIKTRGQQVTLSCSPISGHRSVSWYQQTPGQGLQFLFEYFSETQRNKGNFPGRFSGRQFSNSRSEMNVSTLELGDSALYLCASSFTSEYEQYFGPGTRLTVT.

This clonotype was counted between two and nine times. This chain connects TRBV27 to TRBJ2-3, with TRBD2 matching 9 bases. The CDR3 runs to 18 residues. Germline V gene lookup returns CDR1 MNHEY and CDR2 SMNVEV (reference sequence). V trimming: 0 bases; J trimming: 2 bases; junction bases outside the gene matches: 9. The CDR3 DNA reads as TGTGCCAGCAGTTTATCGGGGCGGGGGGGCTATTTCACAGATACGCAGTATTTT. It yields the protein CASSLSGRGGYFTDTQYF.